This TCR beta chain emerged from a study of blood T cell repertoires in COVID-19. Original processing notes: Cell counts per sample came from amplifying reference gene primers. The protocol was immunoSEQ multiplex PCR, while the TCRdb copy is restricted to in-frame clones and leaves out a portion. Clone size and V and J calls were adopted from that table, with D and trimming inferred from the DNA. Here the sample spans hundreds of thousands of clones, about four fifths being singletons. The CDR3 contains 15 residues. With 5 bases clipped from V and 5 bases from J, the junction kept 5 bases outside the gene matches. Per the germline V gene, CDR1 is SGHAT and CDR2 is FQNNGV.

Sequenced sample: PBMCs or T cells enriched from blood (not recorded which). This receptor was taken from a man aged 35 to 55 who had been exposed to COVID-19. The rearrangement uses TRBV11-2 and TRBJ2-1; 11 bases fit TRBD2. The CDR3 DNA reads TGTGCCAGCAGCCTTAGCGGGAGGGCCCACAATGAGCAGTTCTTC. Its translation: CASSLSGRAHNEQFF.